This entry is about one T cell receptor (beta chain). Its antigen is still unknown. The data stem from a study of shared clonotypes between healthy human individuals. General study points: Rarefaction exposed incomplete sorted-subset sequencing despite large depth.

Libraries were prepared by immunoSEQ multiplex PCR; TCRdb keeps only in-frame clonotypes and omits some of them. In the table there are roughly 2.6 million clones, approximately 94% of which are singletons. The germline V gene encodes CDR1 KGHSH and CDR2 LQKENI. The CDR3 totals 16 residues. V lost 3 bases and J lost 1; bases outside the gene matches: 3. The chain recombines TRBV18 with TRBJ1-3, with 10 bases fitting TRBD1. This clonotype originated in a man aged 18 to 29 in good health. The sequenced sample was naive CD4+ T cells sorted from blood. The subset denotes: CD45RA+ positively selected. The CDR3 coding sequence is TGTGCCAGCTCACCCGGGACAGGGGTATCTGGAAACACCATATATTTT. The encoded protein is CASSPGTGVSGNTIYF.